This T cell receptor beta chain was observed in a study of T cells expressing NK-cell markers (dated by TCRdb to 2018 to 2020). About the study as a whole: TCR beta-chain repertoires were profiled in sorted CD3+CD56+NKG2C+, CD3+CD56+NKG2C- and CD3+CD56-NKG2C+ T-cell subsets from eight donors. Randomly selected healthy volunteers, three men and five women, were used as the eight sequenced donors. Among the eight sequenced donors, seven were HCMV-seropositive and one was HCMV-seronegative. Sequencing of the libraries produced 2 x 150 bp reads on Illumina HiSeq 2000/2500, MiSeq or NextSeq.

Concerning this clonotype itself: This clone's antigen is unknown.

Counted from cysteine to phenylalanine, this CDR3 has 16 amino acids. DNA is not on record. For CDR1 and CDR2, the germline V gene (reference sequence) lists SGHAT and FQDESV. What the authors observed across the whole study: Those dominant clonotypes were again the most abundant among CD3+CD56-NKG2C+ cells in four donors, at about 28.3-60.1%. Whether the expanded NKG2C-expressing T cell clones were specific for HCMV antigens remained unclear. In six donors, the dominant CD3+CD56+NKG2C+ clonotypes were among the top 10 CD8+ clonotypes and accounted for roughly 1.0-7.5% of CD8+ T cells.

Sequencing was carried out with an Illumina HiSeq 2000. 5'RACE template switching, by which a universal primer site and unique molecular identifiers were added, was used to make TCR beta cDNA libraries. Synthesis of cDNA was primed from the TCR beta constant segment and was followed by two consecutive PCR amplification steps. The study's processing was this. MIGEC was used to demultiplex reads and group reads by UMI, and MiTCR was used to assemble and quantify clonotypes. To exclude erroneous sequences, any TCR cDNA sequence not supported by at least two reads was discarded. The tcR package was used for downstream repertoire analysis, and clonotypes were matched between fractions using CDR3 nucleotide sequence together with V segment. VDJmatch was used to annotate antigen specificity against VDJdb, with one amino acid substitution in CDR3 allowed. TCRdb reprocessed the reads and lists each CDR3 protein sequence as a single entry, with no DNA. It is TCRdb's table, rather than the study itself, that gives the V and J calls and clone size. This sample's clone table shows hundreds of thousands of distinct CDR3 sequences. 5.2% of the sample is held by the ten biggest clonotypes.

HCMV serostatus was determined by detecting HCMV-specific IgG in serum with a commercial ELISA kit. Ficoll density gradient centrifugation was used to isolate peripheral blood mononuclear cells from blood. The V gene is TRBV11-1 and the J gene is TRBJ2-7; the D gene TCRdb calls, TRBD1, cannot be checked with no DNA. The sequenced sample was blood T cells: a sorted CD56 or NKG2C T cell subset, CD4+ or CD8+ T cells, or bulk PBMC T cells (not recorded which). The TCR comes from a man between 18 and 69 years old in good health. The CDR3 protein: CASSLSPASGSYEQYF.